The entry below describes one T cell receptor beta chain. The method was immunoSEQ multiplex PCR; TCRdb's version includes in-frame clones alone and lacks a portion of them. The table shows some 300,000 clones, with roughly 88% occurring only once. The sample comes from a study of blood T cell repertoires in COVID-19. About the research overall: From the United States, Italy and Spain came samples of acute and convalescent COVID-19. Sources were T cells, B-cell-depleted T cells, or PBMCs; the material itself was cDNA or gDNA.

The receptor was isolated from a woman in her 30s who had recovered from COVID-19. The specimen sequenced was peripheral blood.

Written as DNA, the CDR3 is TGTGCCAGCAGTTTTCTGGGACAAGAGCCCTACAATGAGCAGTTCTTC. It yields the protein CASSFLGQEPYNEQFF. The J gene is TRBJ2-1, the V gene TRBV28, with D possibly TRBD1 on 6 matching bases. V was pared by 3 bases and J by 2 bases, with 14 bases between. Germline V gene sequence: CDR1 MDHEN, CDR2 SYDVKM. This CDR3 region has 16 residues.